Following are 32 T cell receptor beta chains from one sample sequenced in a study of T cells in Graves' hyperthyroidism and ophthalmopathy (dated by TCRdb to about 2019). Libraries were made using multiplex PCR. Sequenced on an Illumina HiSeq 2000. The TCR beta CDR3 regions were amplified from RNA transcripts. The first round of RT-PCR for the TCR CDR3 was performed with the HTBI primer set and the Qiagen OneStep RT-PCR kit. TCRdb applied fastp at Q25 and MiXCR to the public reads, then kept only in-frame beta chains. Duplicate CDR3 protein sequences are folded into a single record with the most common DNA and genes. The sample table records roughly 740,000 distinct CDR3 sequences; about 15% of these occur just once. Jointly, the top ten make up roughly 8% of the sample. The material sequenced was blood. The source is a man between 18 and 35 years old with Graves' hyperthyroidism.

This clonotype was observed many times. The chain joins TRBV29-1 to TRBJ2-1, with TRBD1 matching over 10 bases. This CDR3 is built from 13 residues. Germline CDR1 reads SQVTM; CDR2 reads ANQGSEA. Trimming cost V 5 bases and J 7 bases; bases outside gene matches: 5. The CDR3 spells CSVRDRGRNEQFF. The CDR3 nucleotides are TGCAGCGTTAGAGACAGGGGGCGGAATGAGCAGTTCTTC.

This clonotype was counted many times. The chain recombines TRBV7-2 with TRBJ2-3; 7 bases fit TRBD1. The CDR3 loop spans 15 amino acids. Germline loops: CDR1 SGHTA, CDR2 FQGNSA. Trimming at V came to 3 bases and at J to 0 bases, leaving 3 bases not matched to a gene. The CDR3 region is CASSFRTGSTDTQYF. The CDR3 bases are TGTGCCAGCAGCTTCCGGACAGGTAGCACAGATACGCAGTATTTT.

The chain employs TRBV14 and TRBJ1-1; D unclear. Looked up from germline, CDR1 is SGHDN and CDR2 is FVKESK. Trimming left V 2 bases short and J 8 bases short, with 12 bases between. This CDR3 is 13 amino acids long. The CDR3 DNA sequence: TGTGCCAGCAGCCAACTTGGTGAACCAGAAGCTTTCTTT. Its protein product is CASSQLGEPEAFF.

Many counts were recorded for this clonotype. The rearrangement links TRBV19 to TRBJ1-1; D not resolved. Per the germline V gene, CDR1 is LNHDA and CDR2 is SQIVND (reference sequence). The CDR3 consists of 11 residues. V was shortened by 10 bases and J by 4 bases, with 10 bases between the two germline ends. The CDR3 loop reads CATVDSTEAFF. CDR3 nucleotide sequence: TGTGCCACTGTGGATTCCACTGAAGCTTTCTTT.

This clonotype was seen many times. The chain links TRBV28 to TRBJ1-5; no clear D. The V end lost 7 bases, the J end lost 1 base, and 8 bases lay between the germline ends. This CDR3 region has 13 residues. Germline V lookup: CDR1 MDHEN, CDR2 SYDVKM. In DNA form, the CDR3 reads TGTGCCAGCACCGAGATGAGCAATCAGCCCCAGCATTTT. Its protein product is CASTEMSNQPQHF.

This clonotype showed up many times. The V gene is TRBV20-1, the J gene TRBJ2-3; 7 positions match TRBD1. Per the germline V gene, CDR1 is DFQATT and CDR2 is SNEGSKA (reference sequence). The CDR3 totals 12 residues. V shed 5 bases, J shed 5 bases, and the junction held 4 bases outside the gene matches. CDR3: CSAVYRGDTQYF. For the CDR3, the DNA is TGCAGTGCTGTCTACAGGGGAGATACGCAGTATTTT.

This clonotype has only a few counts. The chain has TRBV27 and TRBJ1-5; the D is unclear. Germline CDR1 and CDR2: MNHEY and SMNVEV (reference sequence). The CDR3 contains 16 residues. Trimming took 5 bases from V and 0 from J, leaving 14 bases between them. The CDR3 loop is CASSRSGGYSNQPQHF. In DNA, the CDR3 is TGTGCCAGCAGTCGCTCAGGCGGTTATAGCAATCAGCCCCAGCATTTT.

This clonotype was recorded at least ten times. The chain combines TRBV29-1 with TRBJ2-5; D tentatively reads TRBD1 or TRBD2 (5 bases each). V was pared by 6 bases and J by 4 bases, with 9 bases between. Germline CDR1 is SQVTM and CDR2 is ANQGSEA. This CDR3 contains 11 residues. CDR3 loop: CSVGAGETQYF. DNA for the CDR3: TGCAGCGTAGGGGCGGGAGAGACCCAGTACTTC.

The V call is TRBV30, the J call TRBJ2-7, with 11 bases fitting TRBD2. The V segment lost 2 bases and the J segment 4 bases; nucleotides outside the gene matches: 10. This CDR3 has 16 amino acids. Germline values: CDR1 GTSNPN, CDR2 SVGIG (reference sequence). The CDR3 bases are TGTGCCTGGAGTTCCGATCGACTAGCGGGACAGTACGAGCAGTACTTC. It is translated as CAWSSDRLAGQYEQYF.

The chain uses TRBV4-1 and TRBJ2-5; D remains unclear. Germline CDR1 and CDR2: MGHRA and YSYEKL. The ends were cut back, 0 bases at V and 4 bases at J, with 15 bases in the middle. The CDR3 is 16 amino acids. As DNA, the CDR3 is TGCGCCAGCAGCCAAGATCGGTCGGGTTCCGGAGAGACCCAGTACTTC. This codes for CASSQDRSGSGETQYF.

This clonotype was counted only a few times. The chain combines TRBV5-1 with TRBJ2-1; 10 positions agree with TRBD1. The CDR3 consists of 13 residues. V lost 3 bases to trimming and J lost 9 bases; unmatched junction nucleotides: 3. The germline V gene has CDR1 SGHRS and CDR2 YFSETQ. Written as DNA, the CDR3 is TGCGCCAGCAGCTCGACAGGGGGCACTGAGCAGTTCTTC. Its translation: CASSSTGGTEQFF.

V gene TRBV6-1 combines with J gene TRBJ2-1; D is ambiguous. Germline CDR1 is MNHNS and CDR2 is SASEGT. Trimming stripped 5 bases from V and 0 bases from J, with 8 bases between. The CDR3 length is 14 residues. The CDR3 DNA reads as TGTGCCAGCAGTACTCAGAACTCCTACAATGAGCAGTTCTTC. It translates to CASSTQNSYNEQFF.

This clonotype appeared a few times. The chain joins TRBV4-1 to TRBJ2-5, with 9 bases aligning to TRBD2. Germline V gene sequence: CDR1 MGHRA, CDR2 YSYEKL. This CDR3 has 15 amino acids. The J segment lost 1 base and the V segment lost 3 bases, leaving 3 bases of the junction unmatched. CDR3 in amino acids: CASSQLTSGQETQYF. The CDR3 DNA reads as TGCGCCAGCAGCCAGTTGACTAGCGGCCAAGAGACCCAGTACTTC.

This clonotype has only a few counts. This sequence joins TRBV15 and TRBJ2-5; D unresolved. The CDR3 is 12 amino acids. Germline CDR1 and CDR2: LNHNV and YYDKDF (reference sequence). Trimming stripped 5 bases from V and 5 bases from J, with 9 bases between. CDR3 DNA sequence: TGTGCCACCAGCGGAATCTCGGAGACCCAGTACTTC. Translating gives CATSGISETQYF.

The chain has TRBV12-3 or TRBV12-4 and TRBJ2-1; perhaps TRBD1 as D (6 bases). The CDR3 consists of 14 residues. Trimming cost V 8 bases and J 3 bases, with 14 bases left between them. As DNA, the CDR3 is TGTGCCAGCCATACAGGGTACGGCTACAATGAGCAGTTCTTC. It specifies CASHTGYGYNEQFF.

This clonotype was counted ten times or more. This sequence joins TRBV18 and TRBJ1-2; 7 bases line up with TRBD1. Germline loops: CDR1 KGHSH, CDR2 LQKENI. The CDR3 contains 15 residues. The J segment lost 8 bases and the V segment lost 1 base, leaving 10 bases of the junction unmatched. CDR3 in amino acids: CASSPQTGLIGGYTF. The CDR3 DNA sequence: TGTGCCAGCTCACCACAGACAGGGCTCATAGGAGGCTACACCTTC. The whole variable domain, remainder taken from reference TRBV18 and TRBJ1-2, is NAGVMQNPRHLVRRRGQEARLRCSPMKGHSHVYWYRQLPEEGLKFMVYLQKENIIDESGMPKERFSAEFPKEGPSILRIQQVVRGDSAAYFCASSPQTGLIGGYTFGSGTRLTVV.

This clonotype was counted many times. This chain uses TRBV12-3 or TRBV12-4 with TRBJ2-1; no clear D gene. This CDR3 has 11 residues. The V and J ends lost 6 bases and 10 bases respectively, with 10 bases between them. The CDR3 region has the DNA TGTGCCAGCAGGAAAGGGTGGGAGCAGTTCTTC. Its translation is CASRKGWEQFF.

This clonotype occurred a few times. The chain recombines TRBV6-1 with TRBJ2-2; 7 nucleotides match TRBD2. This CDR3 has 13 residues. In germline, CDR1 is MNHNS, CDR2 SASEGT. J was trimmed by 6 bases and V by 5 bases; bases with no gene match: 3. The CDR3 DNA reads as TGTGCCAGCAGTTATGCGGGAGCCGGGGAGCTGTTTTTT. Its translation: CASSYAGAGELFF.

The J gene is TRBJ2-2, the V gene TRBV29-1; TRBD1 is a possible D gene (5 bases). The V gene's germline CDR1 is SQVTM and CDR2 ANQGSEA. The CDR3 sequence is 15 residues long. V lost 7 bases to trimming and J lost 6 bases, with 21 bases between them. The CDR3 protein is CSAGDRTGWAGELFF. For the CDR3, the DNA is TGCAGCGCCGGTGACAGAACTGGATGGGCCGGGGAGCTGTTTTTT.

The chain couples TRBV3-1 to TRBJ2-7; no clear D gene. The germline V and J ends were trimmed by 0 bases and 0 bases, with 6 bases remaining between them. The CDR3 spans 14 residues. Germline values: CDR1 LGHDT, CDR2 YNNKEL (reference sequence). The CDR3 loop is CASSQEVHSYEQYF. The CDR3 DNA reads as TGTGCCAGCAGCCAAGAAGTCCACTCCTACGAGCAGTACTTC.

The gene calls are TRBV13 and TRBJ2-1; D not certain. There are 11 residues in the CDR3. Germline lookup yields CDR1 PRHDT and CDR2 FYEKMQ (reference sequence). Deletions cut 3 bases from V and 9 bases from J, with 6 bases between. CDR3 residues: CASSFNLEQFF. The CDR3 nucleotides read TGTGCCAGCAGCTTTAACCTTGAGCAGTTCTTC. The whole variable domain, filled in from reference TRBV13 and TRBJ2-1, reads AAGVIQSPRHLIKEKRETATLKCYPIPRHDTVYWYQQGPGQDPQFLISFYEKMQSDKGSIPDRFSAQQFSDYHSELNMSSLELGDSALYFCASSFNLEQFFGPGTRLTVL.

This clonotype appeared a few times. V gene TRBV6-1 combines with J gene TRBJ2-7, with D possibly called TRBD1 or TRBD2 (5 bases each). Per germline, CDR1 MNHNS and CDR2 SASEGT. The CDR3 length is 14 residues. V shed 8 bases and J shed 5 bases, with 19 bases lying between them. The CDR3 loop is CASYSARGRHEQYF. The CDR3 nucleotides are TGTGCCAGCTATTCAGCGAGGGGACGGCACGAGCAGTACTTC.

The V and J genes are TRBV28 and TRBJ2-1, with 11 nucleotides matching TRBD2. This CDR3 contains 15 residues. Unmatched junction bases numbered 8, after V lost 10 bases and J lost 3 bases. CDR1 and CDR2 (germline): MDHEN, SYDVKM. CDR3 in amino acids: CANTSGTSGYNEQFF. The CDR3, as DNA: TGTGCCAACACGAGCGGGACTAGCGGCTACAATGAGCAGTTCTTC.

The rearrangement links TRBV18 to TRBJ2-7, with 10 bases matching TRBD2. The CDR3 runs to 16 residues. J gave up 4 bases and V 0 bases, and 6 bases lay outside the gene matches. Germline lookup yields CDR1 KGHSH and CDR2 LQKENI. The CDR3 sequence: CASSPPVLAGVYEQYF. The CDR3 DNA reads as TGTGCCAGCTCACCACCGGTGCTAGCGGGAGTATACGAGCAGTACTTC.

The chain carries TRBV19 and TRBJ2-1, with TRBD1 matching 10 bases. The junction had 7 bases not matched to a gene; V was cut back by 3 bases and J by 5 bases. Germline loops: CDR1 LNHDA, CDR2 SQIVND (reference sequence). The CDR3 loop spans 16 amino acids. DNA of the CDR3: TGTGCCAGTAGTATCATGGGGGACAGGGGACACAATGAGCAGTTCTTC. The encoded protein is CASSIMGDRGHNEQFF.

The table lists this clonotype with a few counts. V gene TRBV20-1 combines with J gene TRBJ2-1, with D tentatively TRBD1 (5 bases). Looked up from germline, CDR1 is DFQATT and CDR2 is SNEGSKA (reference sequence). The germline V and J ends were trimmed by 3 bases and 0 bases, with 21 bases remaining between them. The CDR3 has 18 amino acids. CDR3 protein: CSARDTQAERGSYNEQFF. CDR3 nucleotides: TGCAGTGCTAGGGACACCCAGGCCGAACGAGGCTCCTACAATGAGCAGTTCTTC.

This clonotype was detected only a few times. This chain connects TRBV5-6 to TRBJ2-3; D is perhaps TRBD1 (5 bases). Germline lookup yields CDR1 SGHDT and CDR2 YYEEEE. Trimming took 2 bases from V and 4 from J, leaving 23 bases between them. This CDR3 is 18 amino acids long. CDR3 sequence reads: CASSFSQAWIPAADTQYF. CDR3 nucleotides: TGTGCCAGCAGCTTCTCACAGGCTTGGATACCGGCCGCAGATACGCAGTATTTT. The full variable domain, rest sourced from reference TRBV5-6 and TRBJ2-3, is DAGVTQSPTHLIKTRGQQVTLRCSPKSGHDTVSWYQQALGQGPQFIFQYYEEEERQRGNFPDRFSGHQFPNYSSELNVNALLLGDSALYLCASSFSQAWIPAADTQYFGPGTRLTVL.

CDR3 region: CASSLLTRRAYEQYF. The CDR3 nucleotides are TGTGCCAGCAGTTTGCTTACCCGCAGGGCCTACGAGCAGTACTTC. The chain links TRBV28 to TRBJ2-7; TRBD1 is a possible D gene (5 bases). The CDR3 sequence is 15 residues long. Germline V gene sequence: CDR1 MDHEN, CDR2 SYDVKM. The germline V and J ends were trimmed by 3 bases and 2 bases, with 14 bases remaining between them.

This clonotype was recorded only once. The rearrangement uses TRBV20-1 and TRBJ2-7; 11 nucleotides line up with TRBD2. V was clipped by 0 bases and J by 2 bases; unmatched bases: 9. CDR1 is DFQATT, CDR2 SNEGSKA, per germline (reference sequence). CDR3 length equals 17 residues. The CDR3 DNA reads TGCAGTGCTAGAGATAGTTCTAGCGGGAGGAACCCCTACGAGCAGTACTTC. Amino acids: CSARDSSSGRNPYEQYF.

The chain is built from TRBV6-2 or TRBV6-3 and TRBJ2-2, with no clear D. CDR1 is MNHEY, CDR2 SVGEGT, per germline. V dropped 2 bases and J dropped 0 bases, with 7 bases sitting between them. The CDR3 is 15 amino acids. DNA for the CDR3: TGTGCCAGCAGTTACGCCCTCCCGAACACCGGGGAGCTGTTTTTT. This sequence encodes CASSYALPNTGELFF.

The rearrangement links TRBV3-1 to TRBJ2-4; D possibly matches TRBD1 or TRBD2 (5 bases each). This CDR3 is 14 amino acids long. Trimming took 8 bases from V and 3 from J, leaving 14 bases between them. CDR1 LGHDT and CDR2 YNNKEL come from the germline V gene (reference sequence). CDR3 in DNA: TGTGCCAGCGGGACCGGGACGCTCAAAAACATTCAGTACTTC. It is translated as CASGTGTLKNIQYF.

This clonotype was picked up many times. The rearrangement joins TRBV12-3 or TRBV12-4 to TRBJ1-5; the D gene is possibly TRBD1 (5 bases). This CDR3 spans 13 amino acids. V lost 3 bases to trimming and J lost 4 bases, with 7 bases between them. The CDR3 spells CASSFRENQPQHF. DNA of the CDR3: TGTGCCAGCAGTTTCAGGGAAAATCAGCCCCAGCATTTT.